This TCR beta chain derives from a study of ipilimumab plus nivolumab after autologous stem cell transplantation. Study summary: Myeloma patients were high-risk transplant-naive or relapsed within 3 years of first autologous transplant.

Per germline, CDR1 SEHNR and CDR2 FQNEAQ (reference sequence). The CDR3 is 12 residues long. V shed 5 bases and J shed 10 bases, with 14 bases lying between them. Profiled with immunoSEQ multiplex PCR; TCRdb holds only in-frame clones, not every one. The repertoire holds tens of thousands of clones, with 80% to 95% as singletons. The rearrangement joins TRBV7-9 to TRBJ1-1; possible D gene TRBD1, 6 bases. The sequencing here drew on PBMCs, taken in a trial of ipilimumab plus nivolumab as post-transplant consolidation. This TCR was sampled from a male donor with multiple myeloma. The CDR3 loop reads CASSPLGGLAFF. The CDR3 coding sequence is TGTGCCAGCAGCCCCTTGGGGGGGCTAGCTTTCTTT.